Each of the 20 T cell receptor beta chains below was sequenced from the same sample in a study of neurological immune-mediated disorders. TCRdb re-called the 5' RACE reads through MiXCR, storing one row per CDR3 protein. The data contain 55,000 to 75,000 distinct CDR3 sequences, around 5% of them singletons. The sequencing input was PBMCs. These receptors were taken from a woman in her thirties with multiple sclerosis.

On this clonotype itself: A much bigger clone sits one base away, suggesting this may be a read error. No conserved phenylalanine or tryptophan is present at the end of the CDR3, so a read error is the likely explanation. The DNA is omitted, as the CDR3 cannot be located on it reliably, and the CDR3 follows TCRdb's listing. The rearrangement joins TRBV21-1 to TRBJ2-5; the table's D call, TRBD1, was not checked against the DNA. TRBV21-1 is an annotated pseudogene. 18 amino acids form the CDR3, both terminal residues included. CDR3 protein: CASSKVGHRDRFSETQYY.

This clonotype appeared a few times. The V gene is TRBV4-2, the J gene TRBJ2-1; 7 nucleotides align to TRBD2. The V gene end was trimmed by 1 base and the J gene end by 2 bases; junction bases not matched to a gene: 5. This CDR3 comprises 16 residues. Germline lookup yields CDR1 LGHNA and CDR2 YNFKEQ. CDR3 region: CASSQGMAGAYNEQFF. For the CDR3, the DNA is TGTGCCAGCAGCCAAGGTATGGCGGGGGCCTACAATGAGCAGTTCTTC.

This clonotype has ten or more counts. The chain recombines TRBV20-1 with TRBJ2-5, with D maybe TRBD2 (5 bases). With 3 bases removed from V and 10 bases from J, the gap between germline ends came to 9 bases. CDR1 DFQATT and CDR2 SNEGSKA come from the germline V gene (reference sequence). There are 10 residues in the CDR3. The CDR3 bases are TGCAGTGCTAGTCTTCGGGGCCAGTACTTC. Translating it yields CSASLRGQYF.

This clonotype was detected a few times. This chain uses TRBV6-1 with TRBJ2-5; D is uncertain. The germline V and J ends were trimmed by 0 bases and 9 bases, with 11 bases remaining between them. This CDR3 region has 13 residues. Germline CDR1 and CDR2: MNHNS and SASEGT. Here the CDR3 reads CASSEATSGSQYF. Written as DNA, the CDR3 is TGTGCCAGCAGTGAAGCTACCTCAGGATCCCAGTACTTC.

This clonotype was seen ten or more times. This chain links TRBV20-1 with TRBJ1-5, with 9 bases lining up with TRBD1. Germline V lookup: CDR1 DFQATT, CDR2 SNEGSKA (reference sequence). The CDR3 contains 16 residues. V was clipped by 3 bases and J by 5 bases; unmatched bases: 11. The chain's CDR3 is CSARAGTGNRYQPQHF. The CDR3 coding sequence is TGCAGTGCTAGGGCCGGGACAGGGAACCGATATCAGCCCCAGCATTTT.

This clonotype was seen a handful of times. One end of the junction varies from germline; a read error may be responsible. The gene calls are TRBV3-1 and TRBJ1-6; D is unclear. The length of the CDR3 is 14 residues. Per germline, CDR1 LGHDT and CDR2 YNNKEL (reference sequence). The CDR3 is CASSPVFSNSPLNF. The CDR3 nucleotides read TGTGCCAGCAGCCCTGTCTTCTCTAATTCACCCCTCAACTTT. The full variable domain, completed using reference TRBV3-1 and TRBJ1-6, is DTAVSQTPKYLVTQMGNDKSIKCEQNLGHDTMYWYKQDSKKFLKIMFSYNNKELIINETVPNRFSPKSPDKAHLNLHINSLELGDSAVYFCASSPVFSNSPLNFGNGTRLTVT.

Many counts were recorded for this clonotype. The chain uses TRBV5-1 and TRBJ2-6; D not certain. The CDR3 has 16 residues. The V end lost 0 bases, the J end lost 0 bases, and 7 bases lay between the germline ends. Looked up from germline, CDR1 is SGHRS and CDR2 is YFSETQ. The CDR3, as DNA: TGCGCCAGCAGCTTGGGGCCACACTCTGGGGCCAACGTCCTGACTTTC. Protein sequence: CASSLGPHSGANVLTF.

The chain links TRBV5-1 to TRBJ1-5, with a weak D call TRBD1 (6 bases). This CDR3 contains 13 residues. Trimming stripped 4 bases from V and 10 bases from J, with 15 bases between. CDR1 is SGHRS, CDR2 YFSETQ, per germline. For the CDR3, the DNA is TGCGCCAGCAGCGACGGACAGTCCGGACCCCAGCATTTT. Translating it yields CASSDGQSGPQHF.

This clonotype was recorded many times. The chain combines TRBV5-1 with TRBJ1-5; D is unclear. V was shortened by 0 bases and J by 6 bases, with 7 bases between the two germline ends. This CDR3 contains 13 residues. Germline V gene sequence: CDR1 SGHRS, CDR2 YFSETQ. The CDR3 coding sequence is TGCGCCAGCAGCTTGGACAGCCTTCAGCCCCAGCATTTT. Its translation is CASSLDSLQPQHF.

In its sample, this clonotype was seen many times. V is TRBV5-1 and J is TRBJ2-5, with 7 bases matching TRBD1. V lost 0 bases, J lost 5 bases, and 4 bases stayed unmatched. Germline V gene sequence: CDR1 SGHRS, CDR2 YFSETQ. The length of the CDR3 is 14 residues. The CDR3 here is CASSLVGGRETQYF. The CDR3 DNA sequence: TGCGCCAGCAGCTTGGTAGGGGGCCGGGAGACCCAGTACTTC.

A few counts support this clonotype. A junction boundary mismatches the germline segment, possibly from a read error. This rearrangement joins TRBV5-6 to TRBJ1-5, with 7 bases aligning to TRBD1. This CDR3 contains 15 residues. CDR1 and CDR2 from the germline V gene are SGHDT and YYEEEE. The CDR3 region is CASSLGYRGNQPQNF. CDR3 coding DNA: TGTGCCAGCAGCTTGGGGTACAGGGGCAATCAGCCCCAGAATTTT.

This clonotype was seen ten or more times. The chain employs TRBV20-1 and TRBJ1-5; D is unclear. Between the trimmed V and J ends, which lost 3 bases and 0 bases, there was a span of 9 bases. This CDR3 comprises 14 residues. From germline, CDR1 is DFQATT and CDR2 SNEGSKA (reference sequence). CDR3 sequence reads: CSARGSYSNQPQHF. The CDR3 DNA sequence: TGCAGTGCTAGGGGCAGTTATAGCAATCAGCCCCAGCATTTT.

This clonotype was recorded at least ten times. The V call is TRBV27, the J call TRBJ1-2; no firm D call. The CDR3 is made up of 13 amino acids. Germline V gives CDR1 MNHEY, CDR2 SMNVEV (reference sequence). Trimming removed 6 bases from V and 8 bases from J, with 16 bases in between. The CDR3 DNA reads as TGTGCCAGCAGCGGGCTCCGGGGATACGGCTACACCTTC. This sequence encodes CASSGLRGYGYTF.

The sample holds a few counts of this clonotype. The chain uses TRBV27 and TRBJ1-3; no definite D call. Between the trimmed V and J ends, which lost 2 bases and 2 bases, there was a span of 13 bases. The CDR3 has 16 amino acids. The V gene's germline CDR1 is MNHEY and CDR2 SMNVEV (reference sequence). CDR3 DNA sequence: TGTGCCAGCAGTTTAAGTCCCCCAGAAGCTGGAAACACCATATATTTT. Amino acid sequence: CASSLSPPEAGNTIYF.

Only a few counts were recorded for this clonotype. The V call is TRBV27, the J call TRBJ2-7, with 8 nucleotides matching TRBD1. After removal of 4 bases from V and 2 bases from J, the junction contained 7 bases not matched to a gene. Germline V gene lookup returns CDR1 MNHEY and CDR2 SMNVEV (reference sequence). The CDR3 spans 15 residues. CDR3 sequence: CASSSTRDRTYEQYF. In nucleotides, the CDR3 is TGTGCCAGCAGTTCAACCCGGGACAGGACCTACGAGCAGTACTTC.

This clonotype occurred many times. CDR3 nucleotide sequence: TGCAGCGTTGTGGGGGGACAGACCCAGTACTTC. Translating it yields CSVVGGQTQYF. J is TRBJ2-5 and V is TRBV29-1; tentatively, D is TRBD2 (6 bases). V lost 4 bases and J 6 bases, leaving 9 bases between the germline ends. CDR3 size: 11 residues. Germline V gene sequence: CDR1 SQVTM, CDR2 ANQGSEA.

CDR3 amino acids: CASSFGSTEEEKLFF. The DNA for the CDR3 is TGCGCCAGCAGCTTTGGGTCCACCGAAGAAGAAAAACTGTTTTTT. This sequence joins TRBV5-1 and TRBJ1-4; no definite D call. Germline CDR1 and CDR2: SGHRS and YFSETQ. Trimming removed 2 bases at V and 8 bases at J, with 16 bases between. The CDR3 is 15 residues long. The full variable domain, rest sourced from reference TRBV5-1 and TRBJ1-4, is KAGVTQTPRYLIKTRGQQVTLSCSPISGHRSVSWYQQTPGQGLQFLFEYFSETQRNKGNFPGRFSGRQFSNSRSEMNVSTLELGDSALYLCASSFGSTEEEKLFFGSGTQLSVL.

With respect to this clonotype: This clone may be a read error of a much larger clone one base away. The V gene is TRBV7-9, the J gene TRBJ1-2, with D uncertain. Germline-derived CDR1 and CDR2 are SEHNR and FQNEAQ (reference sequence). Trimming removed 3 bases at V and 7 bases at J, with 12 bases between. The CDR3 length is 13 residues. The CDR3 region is CASSFGKGSGYTF. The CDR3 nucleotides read TGTGCCAGCAGCTTCGGAAAGGGCTCTGGCTACACCTTC.

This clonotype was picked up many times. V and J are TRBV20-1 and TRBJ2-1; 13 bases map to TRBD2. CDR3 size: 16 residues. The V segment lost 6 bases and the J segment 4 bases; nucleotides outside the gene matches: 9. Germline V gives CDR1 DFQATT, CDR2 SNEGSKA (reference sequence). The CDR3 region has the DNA TGCAGTGCCCCCAAAGCGACTAGCGGGGGGTACAATGAGCAGTTCTTC. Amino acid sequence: CSAPKATSGGYNEQFF.

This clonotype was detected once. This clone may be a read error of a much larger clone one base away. Here the CDR3 reads CATTRTSTDTQYF. In nucleotides, the CDR3 is TGTGCCACCACCCGCACTAGCACAGATACGCAGTATTTT. The gene calls are TRBV15 and TRBJ2-3; no firm D call. V lost 7 bases, J lost 0 bases, and 8 bases lay in between. The CDR3 sequence is 13 residues long. Looked up from germline, CDR1 is LNHNV and CDR2 is YYDKDF (reference sequence).